This T cell receptor beta chain was documented in a study of long-term antiretroviral therapy in people with HIV. This CDR3 is 14 amino acids long. Looked up from germline, CDR1 is MGHDK and CDR2 is SYGVNS. Trimming shortened V by 7 bases and J by 0 bases, and 13 bases separated the two germline ends. Survey-level immunoSEQ v3.0 assays were run. Each sample had sequencing targeting roughly 40,000-55,000 T-cell genomes. Repertoires were generated with immunoSEQ multiplex PCR, while TCRdb's copy carries only in-frame clones and drops some. The data contain about 39,000 clones, approximately 80% of them singletons.

The TCR comes from a man aged 18 to 29 with HIV. The sample here was unsorted PBMCs, taken 0.6 years after starting antiretroviral therapy. The chain joins TRBV25-1 to TRBJ2-7, with D perhaps assigned TRBD1 or TRBD2 (5 bases each). DNA for the CDR3: TGTGCCAGCATTTCCCGGGACCACTCCTACGAGCAGTACTTC. It yields the protein CASISRDHSYEQYF.